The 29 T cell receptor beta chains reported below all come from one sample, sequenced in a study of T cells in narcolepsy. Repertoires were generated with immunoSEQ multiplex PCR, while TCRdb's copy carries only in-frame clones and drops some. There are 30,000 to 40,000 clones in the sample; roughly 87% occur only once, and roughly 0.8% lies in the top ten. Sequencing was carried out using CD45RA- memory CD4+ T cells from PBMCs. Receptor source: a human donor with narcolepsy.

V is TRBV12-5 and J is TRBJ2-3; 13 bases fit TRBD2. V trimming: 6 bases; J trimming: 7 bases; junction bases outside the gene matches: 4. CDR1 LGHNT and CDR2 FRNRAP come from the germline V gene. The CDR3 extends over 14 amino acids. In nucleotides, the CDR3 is TGTGCTAGTGGACTAGCGGGAGGGGGCAATACGCAGTATTTT. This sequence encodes CASGLAGGGNTQYF. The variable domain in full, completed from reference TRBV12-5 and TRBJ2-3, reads DARVTQTPRHKVTEMGQEVTMRCQPILGHNTVFWYRQTMMQGLELLAYFRNRAPLDDSGMPKDRFSAEMPDATLATLKIQPSEPRDSAVYFCASGLAGGGNTQYFGPGTRLTVL.

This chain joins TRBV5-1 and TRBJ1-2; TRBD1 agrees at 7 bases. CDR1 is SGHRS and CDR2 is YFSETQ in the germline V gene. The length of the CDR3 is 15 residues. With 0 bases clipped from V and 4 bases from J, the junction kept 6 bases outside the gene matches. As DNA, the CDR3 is TGCGCCAGCAGCTTGGCGGCAGGGGGGGCCTATGGCTACACCTTC. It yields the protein CASSLAAGGAYGYTF.

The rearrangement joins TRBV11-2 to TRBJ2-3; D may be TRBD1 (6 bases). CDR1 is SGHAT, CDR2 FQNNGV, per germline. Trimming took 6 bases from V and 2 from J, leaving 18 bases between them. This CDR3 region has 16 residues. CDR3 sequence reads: CASSSVRGPYTDTQYF. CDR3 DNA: TGTGCCAGCAGTTCTGTCAGGGGTCCCTACACAGATACGCAGTATTTT.

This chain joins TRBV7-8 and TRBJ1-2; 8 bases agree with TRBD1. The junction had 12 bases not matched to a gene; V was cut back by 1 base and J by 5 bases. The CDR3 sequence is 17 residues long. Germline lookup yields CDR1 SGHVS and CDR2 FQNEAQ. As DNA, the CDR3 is TGTGCCAGCAGCTTAGACCAGGGGGCGCGGGGGAGTTATGGCTACACCTTC. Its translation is CASSLDQGARGSYGYTF. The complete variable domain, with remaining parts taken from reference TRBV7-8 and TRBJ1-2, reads GAGVSQSPRYKVAKRGQDVALRCDPISGHVSLFWYQQALGQGPEFLTYFQNEAQLDKSGLPSDRFFAERPEGSVSTLKIQRTQQEDSAVYLCASSLDQGARGSYGYTFGSGTRLTVV.

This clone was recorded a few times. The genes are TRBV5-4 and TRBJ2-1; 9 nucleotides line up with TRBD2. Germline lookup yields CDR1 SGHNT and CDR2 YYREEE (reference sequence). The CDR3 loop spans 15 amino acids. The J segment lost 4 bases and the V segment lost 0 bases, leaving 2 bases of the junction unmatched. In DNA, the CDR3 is TGTGCCAGCAGCTTGGGGCTAGCGGGGTACAATGAGCAGTTCTTC. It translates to CASSLGLAGYNEQFF.

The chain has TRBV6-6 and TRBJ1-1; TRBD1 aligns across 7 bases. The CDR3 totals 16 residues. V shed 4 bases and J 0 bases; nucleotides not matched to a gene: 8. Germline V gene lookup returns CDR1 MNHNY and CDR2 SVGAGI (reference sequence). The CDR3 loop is CASSFRDSFMNTEAFF. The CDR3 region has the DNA TGTGCCAGCAGTTTCCGGGACAGTTTTATGAACACTGAAGCTTTCTTT.

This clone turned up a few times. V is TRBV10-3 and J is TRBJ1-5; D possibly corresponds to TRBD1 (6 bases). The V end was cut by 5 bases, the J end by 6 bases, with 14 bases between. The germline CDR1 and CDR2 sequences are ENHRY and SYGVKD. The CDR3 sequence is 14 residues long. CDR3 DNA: TGTGCCATCAGTATCGGGACCAGGGGTCAGCCCCAGCATTTT. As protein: CAISIGTRGQPQHF.

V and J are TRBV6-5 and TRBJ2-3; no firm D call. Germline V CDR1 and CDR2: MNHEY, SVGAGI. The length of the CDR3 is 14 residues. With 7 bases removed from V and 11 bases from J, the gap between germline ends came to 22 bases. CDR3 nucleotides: TGTGCCAGCAATCCTGGACCCTTGTCCCGAGGGCAGTATTTT. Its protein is CASNPGPLSRGQYF.

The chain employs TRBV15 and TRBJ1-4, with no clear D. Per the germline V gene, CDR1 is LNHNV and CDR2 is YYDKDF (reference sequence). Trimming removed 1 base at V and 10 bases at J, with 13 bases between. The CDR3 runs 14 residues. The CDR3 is CATSRGTEVGKLFF. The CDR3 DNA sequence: TGTGCCACCAGCAGAGGTACGGAGGTCGGAAAACTGTTTTTT.

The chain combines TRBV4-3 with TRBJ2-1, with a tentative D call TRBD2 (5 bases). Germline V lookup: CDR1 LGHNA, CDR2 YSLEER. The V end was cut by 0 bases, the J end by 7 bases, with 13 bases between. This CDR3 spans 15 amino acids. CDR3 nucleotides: TGCGCCAGCAGCCAAGATCTTGGTGGGAGAAATGAGCAGTTCTTC. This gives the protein CASSQDLGGRNEQFF.

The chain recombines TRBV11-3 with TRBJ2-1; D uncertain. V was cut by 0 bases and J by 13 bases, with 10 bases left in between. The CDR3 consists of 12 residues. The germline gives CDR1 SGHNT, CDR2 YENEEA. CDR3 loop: CASSLDRLGQFF. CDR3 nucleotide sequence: TGTGCCAGCAGCTTAGATCGTTTAGGCCAGTTCTTC.

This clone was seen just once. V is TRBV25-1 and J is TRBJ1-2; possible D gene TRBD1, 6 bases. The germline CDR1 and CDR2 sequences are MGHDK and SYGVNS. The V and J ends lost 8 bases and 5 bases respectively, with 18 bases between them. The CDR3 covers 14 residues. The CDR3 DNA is TGTGCCAGCTCAAGGGGGGGGACAATTTATGGCTACACCTTC. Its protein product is CASSRGGTIYGYTF.

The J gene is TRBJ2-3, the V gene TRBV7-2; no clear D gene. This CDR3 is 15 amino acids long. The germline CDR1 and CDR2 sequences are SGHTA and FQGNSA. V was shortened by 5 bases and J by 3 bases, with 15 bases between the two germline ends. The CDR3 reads CASSPEGRLTDTQYF. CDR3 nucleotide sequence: TGTGCCAGCAGCCCTGAAGGCCGATTAACAGATACGCAGTATTTT.

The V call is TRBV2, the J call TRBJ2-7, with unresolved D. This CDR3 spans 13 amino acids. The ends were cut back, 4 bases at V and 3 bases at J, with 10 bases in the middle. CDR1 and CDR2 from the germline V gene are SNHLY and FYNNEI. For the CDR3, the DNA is TGTGCCAGCAGTGTTAGCATGGACTACGAGCAGTACTTC. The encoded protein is CASSVSMDYEQYF.

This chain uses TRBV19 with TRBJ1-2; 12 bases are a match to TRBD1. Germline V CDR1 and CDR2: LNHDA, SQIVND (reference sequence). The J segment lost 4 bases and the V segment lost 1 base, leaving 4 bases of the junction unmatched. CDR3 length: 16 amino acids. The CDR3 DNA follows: TGTGCCAGTAGTATAGGCGGGACAGGGGGCGGCTATGGCTACACCTTC. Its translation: CASSIGGTGGGYGYTF.

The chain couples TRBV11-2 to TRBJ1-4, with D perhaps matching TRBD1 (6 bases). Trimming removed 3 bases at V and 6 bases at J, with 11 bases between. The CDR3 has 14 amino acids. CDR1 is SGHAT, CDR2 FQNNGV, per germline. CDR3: CASSLGGRDEKLFF. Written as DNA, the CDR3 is TGTGCCAGCAGCTTGGGGGGGCGGGATGAAAAACTGTTTTTT.

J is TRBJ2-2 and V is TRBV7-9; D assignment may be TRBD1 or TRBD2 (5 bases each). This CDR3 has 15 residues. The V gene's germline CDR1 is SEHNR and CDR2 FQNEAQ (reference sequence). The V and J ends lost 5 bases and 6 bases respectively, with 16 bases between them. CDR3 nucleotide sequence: TGTGCCAGCAGCAGCGGCAGGGTGACGGCCGGGGAGCTGTTTTTT. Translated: CASSSGRVTAGELFF.

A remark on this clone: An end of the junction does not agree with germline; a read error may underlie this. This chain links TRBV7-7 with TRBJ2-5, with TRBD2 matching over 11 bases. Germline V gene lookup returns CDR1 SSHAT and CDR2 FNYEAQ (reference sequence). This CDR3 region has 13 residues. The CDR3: CASSPTSGTAQYF. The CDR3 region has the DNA TGTGCTAGCAGTCCGACTAGCGGGACGGCCCAGTACTTC.

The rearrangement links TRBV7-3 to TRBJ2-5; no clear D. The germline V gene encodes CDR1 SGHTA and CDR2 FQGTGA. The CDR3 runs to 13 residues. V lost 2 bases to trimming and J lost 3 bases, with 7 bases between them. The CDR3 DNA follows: TGTGCCAGCAGCTTAGGCCCCAAAGAGACCCAGTACTTC. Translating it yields CASSLGPKETQYF.

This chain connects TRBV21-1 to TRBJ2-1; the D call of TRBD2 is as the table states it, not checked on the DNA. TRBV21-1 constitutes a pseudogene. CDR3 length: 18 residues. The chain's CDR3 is CASSRPPSGRALDDEQFF. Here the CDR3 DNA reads TGTGCCAGCAGCCGCCCGCCTAGCGGGAGGGCACTAGACGATGAGCAGTTCTTC.

CDR3 coding DNA: TGCGCCAGCAATGGACTAGCGGGAGGTGGGTGCGCAGATACGCAGTATTTT. Its translation is CASNGLAGGGCADTQYF. The V gene is TRBV10-1, the J gene TRBJ2-3, with 14 bases identical to TRBD2. Trimming took 7 bases from V and 4 from J; bases not matched to a gene: 10. Germline V gene lookup returns CDR1 WNHNN and CDR2 SYGVQD (reference sequence). The CDR3 is made up of 17 amino acids.

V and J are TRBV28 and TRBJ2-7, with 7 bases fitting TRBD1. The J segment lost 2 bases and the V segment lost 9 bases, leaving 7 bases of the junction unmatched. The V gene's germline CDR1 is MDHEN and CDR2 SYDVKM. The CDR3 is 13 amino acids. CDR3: CARSRDSPYEQYF. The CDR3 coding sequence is TGTGCCAGAAGTAGGGACAGCCCCTACGAGCAGTACTTC.

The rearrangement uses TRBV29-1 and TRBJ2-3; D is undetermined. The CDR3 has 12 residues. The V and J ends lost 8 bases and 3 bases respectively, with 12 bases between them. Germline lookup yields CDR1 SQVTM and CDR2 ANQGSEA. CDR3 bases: TGCAGCTTGGTAGACGGAACAGATACGCAGTATTTT. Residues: CSLVDGTDTQYF.

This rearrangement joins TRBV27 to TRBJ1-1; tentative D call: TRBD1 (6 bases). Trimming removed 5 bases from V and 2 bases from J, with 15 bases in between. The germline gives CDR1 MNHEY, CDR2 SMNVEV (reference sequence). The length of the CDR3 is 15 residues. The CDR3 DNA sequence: TGTGCCAGCAGTCCCCCCTCACAGGGAAACACTGAAGCTTTCTTT. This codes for CASSPPSQGNTEAFF.

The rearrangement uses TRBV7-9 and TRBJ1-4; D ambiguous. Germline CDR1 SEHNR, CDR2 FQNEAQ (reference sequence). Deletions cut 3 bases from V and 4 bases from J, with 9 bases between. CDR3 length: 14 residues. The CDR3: CASSFRSDNEKLFF. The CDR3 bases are TGTGCCAGCAGCTTTCGATCCGATAATGAAAAACTGTTTTTT.

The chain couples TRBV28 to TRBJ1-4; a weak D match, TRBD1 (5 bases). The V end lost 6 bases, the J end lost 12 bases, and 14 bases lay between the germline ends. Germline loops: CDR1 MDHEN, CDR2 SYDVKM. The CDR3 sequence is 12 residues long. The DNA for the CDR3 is TGTGCCAGCAGCAGGCCGATAGGGGAACTGTTTTTT. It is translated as CASSRPIGELFF. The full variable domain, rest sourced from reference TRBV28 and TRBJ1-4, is DVKVTQSSRYLVKRTGEKVFLECVQDMDHENMFWYRQDPGLGLRLIYFSYDVKMKEKGDIPEGYSVSREKKERFSLILESASTNQTSMYLCASSRPIGELFFGSGTQLSVL.

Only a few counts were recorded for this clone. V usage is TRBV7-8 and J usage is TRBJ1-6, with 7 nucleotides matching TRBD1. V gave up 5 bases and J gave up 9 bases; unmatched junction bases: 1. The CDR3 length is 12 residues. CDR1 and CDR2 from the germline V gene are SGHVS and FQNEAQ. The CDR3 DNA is TGTGCCAGCAGCCACAGGGGTTCACCCCTCCACTTT. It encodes CASSHRGSPLHF.

CDR3 DNA: TGTGCCAGCCGCCCAGGGGGCGCGGTCAATGAGCAGTTCTTC. Encoded protein: CASRPGGAVNEQFF. The J gene is TRBJ2-1, the V gene TRBV27; 8 bases fit TRBD1. The CDR3 has 14 residues. Germline CDR1 and CDR2: MNHEY and SMNVEV (reference sequence). Trimming cost V 8 bases and J 6 bases; bases outside gene matches: 9.

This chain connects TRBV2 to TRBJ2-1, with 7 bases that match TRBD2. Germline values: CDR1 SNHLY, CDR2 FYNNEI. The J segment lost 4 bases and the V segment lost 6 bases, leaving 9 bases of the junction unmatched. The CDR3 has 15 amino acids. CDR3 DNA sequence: TGTGCCAGCAGCCCTGAGCGGGGATTTTACAATGAGCAGTTCTTC. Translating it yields CASSPERGFYNEQFF.